Below are 30 T cell receptor beta chains sequenced from a single sample in a study of early stage breast cancer tumors. The protocol was immunoSEQ multiplex PCR, while the TCRdb copy is restricted to in-frame clones and leaves out a portion. The sample holds about 8,400 clones, 60% to 85% seen once. The sample comprised normal breast tissue next to the tumor. Receptor source: a person in their 60s with breast cancer.

V gene TRBV19 combines with J gene TRBJ1-1, with 8 bases fitting TRBD1. This CDR3 spans 15 amino acids. CDR1 LNHDA and CDR2 SQIVND come from the germline V gene (reference sequence). V was pared by 6 bases and J by 2 bases, with 8 bases of the junction left unmatched. The CDR3 spells CASRLDRGPNTEAFF. CDR3 in DNA: TGTGCCAGTAGATTAGACAGGGGACCCAACACTGAAGCTTTCTTT.

In this sample, this clone turned up a few times. The junction and the germline gene differ at one end; a read error may be behind it. This sequence joins TRBV11-1 and TRBJ1-1; D ambiguous. The CDR3 is 13 residues long. Germline values: CDR1 SGHAT, CDR2 FQDESV (reference sequence). CDR3 sequence: CASSLGFRGPIAF. The CDR3 DNA follows: TGTGCCAGCAGCTTAGGGTTCCGTGGCCCGATTGCCTTT.

The V and J genes are TRBV27 and TRBJ2-2; D is possibly TRBD1 (6 bases). Germline V gene lookup returns CDR1 MNHEY and CDR2 SMNVEV (reference sequence). The CDR3 loop spans 19 amino acids. V was clipped by 0 bases and J by 0 bases, with 17 bases between them. The CDR3 loop is CASSLSVRGRGTNTGELFF. As DNA, the CDR3 is TGTGCCAGCAGTTTATCCGTCAGAGGCAGGGGTACGAACACCGGGGAGCTGTTTTTT.

The CDR3 DNA is TGTGCCAGTAGTTCTCTCCCAGGGGCGCGAGGTTCCACTGAAGCTTTCTTT. This codes for CASSSLPGARGSTEAFF. The chain combines TRBV19 with TRBJ1-1, with a weak D call TRBD1 (6 bases). Trimming removed 5 bases from V and 4 bases from J, with 23 bases in between. This CDR3 comprises 17 residues. Germline CDR1 reads LNHDA; CDR2 reads SQIVND (reference sequence).

Comment on this clone: A read error may account for a junction end that differs from germline. The rearrangement links TRBV14 to TRBJ2-3; 10 bases fit TRBD2. This CDR3 has 14 amino acids. Germline lookup yields CDR1 SGHDN and CDR2 FVKESK. The DNA of the CDR3 is TGTGCCAGCGGCCAACTAGCGGGGTTGGATACGCAGTATTTT. Translating gives CASGQLAGLDTQYF.

This chain uses TRBV7-9 with TRBJ1-4, with D perhaps matching TRBD1 (6 bases). The CDR3 is 15 residues long. In germline, CDR1 is SEHNR, CDR2 FQNEAQ (reference sequence). Trimming pared 6 bases from V and 9 bases from J, leaving 20 bases between. The CDR3 loop reads CASRLTTGPEQKLFF. The CDR3 DNA follows: TGTGCCAGCAGACTTACGACAGGCCCAGAGCAAAAACTGTTTTTT.

The rearrangement links TRBV5-5 to TRBJ2-3; 9 nucleotides line up with TRBD2. This CDR3 has 19 residues. In germline, CDR1 is SGHKS, CDR2 YYEKEE (reference sequence). V lost 4 bases and J lost 1; bases outside the gene matches: 16. CDR3 protein: CASSHRLSGRRGGTDTQYF. The CDR3 coding sequence is TGTGCCAGCAGCCATAGACTAAGCGGGAGGCGAGGTGGCACAGATACGCAGTATTTT.

This chain joins TRBV29-1 and TRBJ2-6; 7 bases are shared with TRBD2. The CDR3 consists of 16 residues. V was clipped by 0 bases and J by 2 bases; unmatched bases: 4. Looked up from germline, CDR1 is SQVTM and CDR2 is ANQGSEA. DNA for the CDR3: TGCAGCGTTGAAGATCGGGGAGGGCCTGGGGCCAACGTCCTGACTTTC. This encodes CSVEDRGGPGANVLTF.

This clone was picked up one time. V and J are TRBV9 and TRBJ1-2; TRBD1 agrees at 7 bases. The germline V gene encodes CDR1 SGDLS and CDR2 YYNGEE. V shed 4 bases and J 4 bases; nucleotides not matched to a gene: 10. The CDR3 sequence is 15 residues long. The CDR3 nucleotides are TGTGCCAGCAGCACCCAAGGACAGGTCTCCTATGGCTACACCTTC. It yields the protein CASSTQGQVSYGYTF.

The chain employs TRBV2 and TRBJ1-5; D is possibly TRBD1 (5 bases). The CDR3 has 12 residues. Germline CDR1 reads SNHLY; CDR2 reads FYNNEI. V lost 6 bases and J 5 bases, leaving 8 bases between the germline ends. CDR3 bases: TGTGCCAGCAGGGGGGACGATCAGCCCCAGCATTTT. This gives the protein CASRGDDQPQHF. Using reference TRBV2 and TRBJ1-5 for the parts outside the CDR3, the full variable domain is EPEVTQTPSHQVTQMGQEVILRCVPISNHLYFYWYRQILGQKVEFLVSFYNNEISEKSEIFDDQFSVERPDGSNFTLKIRSTKLEDSAMYFCASRGDDQPQHFGDGTRLSIL.

The chain joins TRBV7-9 to TRBJ1-2; a weak D match, TRBD1 (5 bases). The CDR3 totals 14 residues. Germline V gives CDR1 SEHNR, CDR2 FQNEAQ (reference sequence). The germline V and J ends were trimmed by 0 bases and 4 bases, with 9 bases remaining between them. CDR3 loop: CASSLAGGPYGYTF. DNA for the CDR3: TGTGCCAGCAGCTTAGCTGGGGGTCCCTATGGCTACACCTTC.

The chain links TRBV28 to TRBJ2-7; TRBD2 might be the D (6 bases). V lost 7 bases and J 3 bases, leaving 19 bases between the germline ends. CDR3 size: 15 residues. The germline CDR1 and CDR2 sequences are MDHEN and SYDVKM. The DNA for the CDR3 is TGTGCCAGCACCCCTTCCCCGCGGGGAAACTACGAGCAGTACTTC. This translates into CASTPSPRGNYEQYF.

This clone has just one count. The chain has TRBV6-1 and TRBJ1-5; D is ambiguous. V dropped 2 bases and J dropped 0 bases, with 2 bases sitting between them. This CDR3 has 13 amino acids. CDR1 MNHNS and CDR2 SASEGT come from the germline V gene. CDR3 nucleotides: TGTGCCAGCAGTGAAACTAGCAATCAGCCCCAGCATTTT. This encodes CASSETSNQPQHF.

The chain joins TRBV19 to TRBJ1-6; D unclear. The CDR3 has 16 residues. V was cut by 5 bases and J by 0 bases, with 11 bases left in between. Germline values: CDR1 LNHDA, CDR2 SQIVND (reference sequence). CDR3 nucleotides: TGTGCCAGTAGTCCCGACCGGAGCTCCTATAATTCACCCCTCCACTTT. Translation gives CASSPDRSSYNSPLHF.

This chain joins TRBV28 and TRBJ1-2; D is uncertain. CDR3 size: 15 residues. The V gene lost 5 bases and the J gene lost 1 base, with 14 bases spanning the gap. Germline V gene sequence: CDR1 MDHEN, CDR2 SYDVKM. CDR3 bases: TGTGCCAGCAGTCCCCCCCAAGGGAATAACTATGGCTACACCTTC. Translation: CASSPPQGNNYGYTF.

V is TRBV9 and J is TRBJ1-2, with 11 bases fitting TRBD1. The CDR3 is 17 residues long. The germline V gene has CDR1 SGDLS and CDR2 YYNGEE. V dropped 4 bases and J dropped 4; count of bases not matched to a gene: 12. The CDR3 protein is CASSLRDRGSLGYGYTF. The CDR3 nucleotides are TGTGCCAGCAGCCTCCGGGACAGGGGGTCTTTGGGCTATGGCTACACCTTC.

The chain has TRBV27 and TRBJ1-5; 7 bases agree with TRBD1. Looked up from germline, CDR1 is MNHEY and CDR2 is SMNVEV (reference sequence). This CDR3 region has 12 residues. V lost 8 bases and J lost 4; bases outside the gene matches: 2. CDR3 loop: CASGTANQPQHF. For the CDR3, the DNA is TGTGCCAGCGGGACAGCAAATCAGCCCCAGCATTTT.

This chain links TRBV7-6 with TRBJ2-3; no firm D call. The CDR3 is made up of 17 amino acids. V was pared by 1 base and J by 4 bases, with 18 bases between. Germline CDR1 SGHVS, CDR2 FNYEAQ. The CDR3 DNA reads as TGTGCCAGCAGCTTAGAATTGACAATCGATGGCTCAGATACGCAGTATTTT. Protein sequence: CASSLELTIDGSDTQYF.

DNA of the CDR3: TGTGCCAGCAGCCGAGCGGGACAGGATCCGAACACCGGGGAGCTGTTTTTT. It specifies CASSRAGQDPNTGELFF. The chain has TRBV21-1 and TRBJ2-2; the table assigns TRBD1, which was not confirmed against the DNA. TRBV21-1 represents a pseudogene. CDR3 size: 17 residues.

The chain combines TRBV27 with TRBJ1-4; the match to TRBD1 covers 12 bases. After removal of 5 bases from V and 10 bases from J, the junction contained 11 bases not matched to a gene. Per germline, CDR1 MNHEY and CDR2 SMNVEV (reference sequence). The CDR3 contains 16 residues. The CDR3 loop reads CASSPRPGQGALKLFF. Here the CDR3 DNA reads TGTGCCAGCAGTCCCCGCCCGGGACAGGGGGCTTTAAAACTGTTTTTT.

This clone has more than one count but fewer than ten. The chain employs TRBV12-5 and TRBJ1-5; no firm D call. This CDR3 spans 13 amino acids. Germline assignment: CDR1 LGHNT and CDR2 FRNRAP. Trimming cost V 0 bases and J 7 bases, with 7 bases left between them. The CDR3, as DNA: TGTGCTAGTGGTTTGGTGTTGGGGCAGCCCCAGCATTTT. This translates into CASGLVLGQPQHF.

In DNA form, the CDR3 reads TGTGCCAGCAGCCCCCGAGGACAGGGCCCATTGGACTATGGCTACACCTTC. It yields the protein CASSPRGQGPLDYGYTF. The chain links TRBV5-6 to TRBJ1-2, with 8 nucleotides matching TRBD1. Germline V gene sequence: CDR1 SGHDT, CDR2 YYEEEE. CDR3 length: 17 amino acids. After removal of 4 bases from V and 3 bases from J, the junction contained 14 bases not matched to a gene.

This chain links TRBV9 with TRBJ1-1; D is unresolved. CDR1 and CDR2 (germline): SGDLS, YYNGEE. The CDR3 runs 11 residues. V shed 3 bases and J shed 13 bases, with 13 bases lying between them. CDR3 sequence reads: CASSARTDFFF. The CDR3 region has the DNA TGTGCCAGCAGCGCGCGGACCGACTTTTTCTTT.

The V call is TRBV2, the J call TRBJ2-5; D remains unclear. Trimming left V 7 bases short and J 5 bases short, with 17 bases between. This CDR3 comprises 14 residues. The germline V gene has CDR1 SNHLY and CDR2 FYNNEI. CDR3 sequence: CASKGSVLQETQYF. The CDR3, as DNA: TGTGCCAGCAAGGGCTCGGTCCTGCAGGAGACCCAGTACTTC.

The chain joins TRBV10-3 to TRBJ2-7; TRBD1 agrees at 7 bases. Germline V gene data show CDR1 as ENHRY and CDR2 as SYGVKD. V lost 4 bases to trimming and J lost 0 bases; unmatched junction nucleotides: 15. This CDR3 is 18 amino acids long. The CDR3 is CAISGRSPRTGFSYEQYF. CDR3 nucleotide sequence: TGTGCCATCAGTGGCCGCTCTCCTAGGACAGGATTCTCCTACGAGCAGTACTTC.

This clone was recorded a few times. This chain links TRBV11-1 with TRBJ1-5; D call uncertain. Per germline, CDR1 SGHAT and CDR2 FQDESV (reference sequence). Trimming removed 0 bases from V and 4 bases from J, with 4 bases in between. The CDR3 consists of 13 residues. Here the CDR3 reads CASSLARNQPQHF. The CDR3 DNA reads TGTGCCAGCAGCTTAGCACGAAATCAGCCCCAGCATTTT.

The gene calls are TRBV5-1 and TRBJ2-7; no firm D call. CDR1 and CDR2 from the germline V gene are SGHRS and YFSETQ. The CDR3 is made up of 15 amino acids. V lost 0 bases to trimming and J lost 4 bases, with 14 bases between them. Written as DNA, the CDR3 is TGCGCCAGCAGCTTGGACTTAAACCCCACATACGAGCAGTACTTC. This gives the protein CASSLDLNPTYEQYF.

The rearrangement links TRBV6-5 to TRBJ1-4, with D perhaps matching TRBD1 (5 bases). The ends were cut back, 2 bases at V and 8 bases at J, with 12 bases in the middle. Germline CDR1 reads MNHEY; CDR2 reads SVGAGI. The length of the CDR3 is 14 residues. CDR3 region: CASSYNLGGEKLFF. Here the CDR3 DNA reads TGTGCCAGCAGTTACAACCTGGGGGGGGAAAAACTGTTTTTT.

The chain couples TRBV6-5 to TRBJ2-6; D may be TRBD1 or TRBD2 (5 bases each). Per the germline V gene, CDR1 is MNHEY and CDR2 is SVGAGI. The CDR3 totals 16 residues. V was pared by 3 bases and J by 4 bases, with 13 bases between. The CDR3 coding sequence is TGTGCCAGCAGTTATCGGTCCGAGGGGGGGGCCAACGTCCTGACTTTC. Translating gives CASSYRSEGGANVLTF.

The rearrangement links TRBV5-1 to TRBJ2-2, with a weak D call TRBD1 (5 bases). The V end was cut by 0 bases, the J end by 9 bases, with 9 bases between. The germline V gene encodes CDR1 SGHRS and CDR2 YFSETQ. CDR3 length equals 13 residues. The CDR3 region has the DNA TGCGCCAGCAGCTTGGCTAAGGACAGGGAGCTGTTTTTT. It yields the protein CASSLAKDRELFF.